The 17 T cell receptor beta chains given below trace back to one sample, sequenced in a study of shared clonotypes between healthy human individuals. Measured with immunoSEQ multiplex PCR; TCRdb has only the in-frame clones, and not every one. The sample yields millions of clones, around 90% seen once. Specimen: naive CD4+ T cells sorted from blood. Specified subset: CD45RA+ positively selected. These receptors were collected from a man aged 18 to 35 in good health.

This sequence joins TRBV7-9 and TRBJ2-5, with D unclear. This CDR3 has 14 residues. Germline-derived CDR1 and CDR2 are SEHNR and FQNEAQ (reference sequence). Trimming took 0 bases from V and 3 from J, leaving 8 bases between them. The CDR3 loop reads CASSLAPQEETQYF. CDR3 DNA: TGTGCCAGCAGCTTAGCGCCGCAAGAAGAGACCCAGTACTTC.

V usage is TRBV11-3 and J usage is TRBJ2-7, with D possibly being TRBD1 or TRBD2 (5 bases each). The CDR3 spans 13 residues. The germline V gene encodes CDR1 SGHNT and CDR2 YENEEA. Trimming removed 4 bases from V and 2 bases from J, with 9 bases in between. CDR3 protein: CASSYGTPYEQYF. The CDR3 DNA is TGTGCCAGCAGCTACGGGACCCCCTACGAGCAGTACTTC.

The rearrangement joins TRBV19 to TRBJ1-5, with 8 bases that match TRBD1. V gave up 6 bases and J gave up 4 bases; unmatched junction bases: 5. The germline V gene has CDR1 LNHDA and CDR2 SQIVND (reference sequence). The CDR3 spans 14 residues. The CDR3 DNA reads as TGTGCCAGTAGGTTTGGACAGGGAAATCAGCCCCAGCATTTT. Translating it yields CASRFGQGNQPQHF.

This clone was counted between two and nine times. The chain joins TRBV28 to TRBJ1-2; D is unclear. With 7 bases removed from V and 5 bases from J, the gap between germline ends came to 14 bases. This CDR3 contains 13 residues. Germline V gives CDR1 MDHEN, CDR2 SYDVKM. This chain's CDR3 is CASTPSGGYGYTF. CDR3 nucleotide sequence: TGTGCCAGCACCCCTTCGGGAGGGTATGGCTACACCTTC.

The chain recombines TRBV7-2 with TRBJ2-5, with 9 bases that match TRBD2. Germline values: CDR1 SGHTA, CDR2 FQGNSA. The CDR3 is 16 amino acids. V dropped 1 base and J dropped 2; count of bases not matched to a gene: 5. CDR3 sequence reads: CASSLEASGIQETQYF. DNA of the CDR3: TGTGCCAGCAGCTTAGAGGCTAGCGGGATTCAAGAGACCCAGTACTTC. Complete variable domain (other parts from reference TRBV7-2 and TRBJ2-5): GAGVSQSPSNKVTEKGKDVELRCDPISGHTALYWYRQSLGQGLEFLIYFQGNSAPDKSGLPSDRFSAERTGGSVSTLTIQRTQQEDSAVYLCASSLEASGIQETQYFGPGTRLLVL.

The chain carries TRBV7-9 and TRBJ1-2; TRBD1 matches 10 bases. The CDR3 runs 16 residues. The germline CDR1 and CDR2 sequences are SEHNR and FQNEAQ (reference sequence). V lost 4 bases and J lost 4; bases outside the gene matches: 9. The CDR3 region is CASSYGTGEGRYGYTF. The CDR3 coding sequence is TGTGCCAGCAGCTACGGGACAGGGGAGGGGCGCTATGGCTACACCTTC.

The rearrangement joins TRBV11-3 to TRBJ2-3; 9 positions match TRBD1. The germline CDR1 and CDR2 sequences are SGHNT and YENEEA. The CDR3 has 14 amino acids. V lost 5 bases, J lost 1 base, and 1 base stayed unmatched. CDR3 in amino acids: CASSRTGGTDTQYF. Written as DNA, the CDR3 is TGTGCCAGCAGCAGGACAGGGGGCACAGATACGCAGTATTTT.

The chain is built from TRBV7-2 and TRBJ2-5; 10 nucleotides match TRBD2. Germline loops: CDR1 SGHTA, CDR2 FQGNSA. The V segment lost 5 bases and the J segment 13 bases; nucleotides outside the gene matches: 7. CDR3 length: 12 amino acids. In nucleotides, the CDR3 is TGTGCCAGCAGCGTCACTAGCGGGAAAGTGTACTTC. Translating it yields CASSVTSGKVYF.

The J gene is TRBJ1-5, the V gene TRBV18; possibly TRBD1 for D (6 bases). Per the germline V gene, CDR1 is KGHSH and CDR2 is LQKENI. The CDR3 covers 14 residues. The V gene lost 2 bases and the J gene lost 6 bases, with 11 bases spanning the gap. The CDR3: CASSPIQGSQPQHF. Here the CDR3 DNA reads TGTGCCAGCTCACCAATTCAGGGGAGTCAGCCCCAGCATTTT.

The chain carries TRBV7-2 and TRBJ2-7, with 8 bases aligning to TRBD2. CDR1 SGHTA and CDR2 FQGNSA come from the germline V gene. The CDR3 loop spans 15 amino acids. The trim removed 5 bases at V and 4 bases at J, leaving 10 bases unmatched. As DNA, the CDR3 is TGTGCCAGCAGCCCCCGGGAGGGAGGGCCATACGAGCAGTACTTC. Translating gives CASSPREGGPYEQYF.

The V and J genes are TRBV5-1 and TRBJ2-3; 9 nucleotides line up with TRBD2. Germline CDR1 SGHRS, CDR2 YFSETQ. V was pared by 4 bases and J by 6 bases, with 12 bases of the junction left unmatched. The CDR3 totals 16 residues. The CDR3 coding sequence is TGCGCCAGCAGCCAAAGCTTGGCGGGAGGGGGGGATACGCAGTATTTT. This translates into CASSQSLAGGGDTQYF.

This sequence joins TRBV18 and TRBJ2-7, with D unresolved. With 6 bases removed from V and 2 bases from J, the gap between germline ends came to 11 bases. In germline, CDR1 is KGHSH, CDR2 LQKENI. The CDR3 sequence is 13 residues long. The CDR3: CASSGSPAYEQYF. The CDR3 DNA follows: TGTGCCAGCTCGGGGTCCCCTGCCTACGAGCAGTACTTC.

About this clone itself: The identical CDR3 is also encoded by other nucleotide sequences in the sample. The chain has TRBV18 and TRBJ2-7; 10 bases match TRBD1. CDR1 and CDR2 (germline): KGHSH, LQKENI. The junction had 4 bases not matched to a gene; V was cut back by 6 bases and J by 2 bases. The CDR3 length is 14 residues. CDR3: CASSSGQGAYEQYF. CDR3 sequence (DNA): TGTGCCAGCTCGTCAGGACAGGGGGCCTACGAGCAGTACTTC.

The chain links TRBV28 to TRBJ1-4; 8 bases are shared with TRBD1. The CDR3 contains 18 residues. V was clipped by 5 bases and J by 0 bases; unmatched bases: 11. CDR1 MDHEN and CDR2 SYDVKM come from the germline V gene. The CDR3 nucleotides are TGTGCCAGCAGTCCTCCGAGACAGGGGACTTCAACTAATGAAAAACTGTTTTTT. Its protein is CASSPPRQGTSTNEKLFF.

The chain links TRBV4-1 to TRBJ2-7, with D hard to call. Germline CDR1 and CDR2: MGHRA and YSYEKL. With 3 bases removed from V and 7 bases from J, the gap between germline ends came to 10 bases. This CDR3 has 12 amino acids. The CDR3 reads CASSHDTEEQYF. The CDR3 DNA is TGCGCCAGCAGCCATGATACAGAAGAGCAGTACTTC.

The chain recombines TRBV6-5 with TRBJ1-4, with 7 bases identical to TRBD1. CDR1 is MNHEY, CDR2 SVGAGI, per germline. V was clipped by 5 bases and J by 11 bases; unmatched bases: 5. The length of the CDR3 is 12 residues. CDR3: CASSQGTEKLFF. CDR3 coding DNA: TGTGCCAGCAGTCAGGGGACAGAGAAACTGTTTTTT.

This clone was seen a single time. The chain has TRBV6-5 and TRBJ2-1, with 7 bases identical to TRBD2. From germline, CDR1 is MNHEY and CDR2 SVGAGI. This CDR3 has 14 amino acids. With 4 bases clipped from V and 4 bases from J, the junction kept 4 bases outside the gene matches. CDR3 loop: CASSSLAAYNEQFF. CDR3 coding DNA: TGTGCCAGCAGTTCCCTAGCGGCGTACAATGAGCAGTTCTTC.